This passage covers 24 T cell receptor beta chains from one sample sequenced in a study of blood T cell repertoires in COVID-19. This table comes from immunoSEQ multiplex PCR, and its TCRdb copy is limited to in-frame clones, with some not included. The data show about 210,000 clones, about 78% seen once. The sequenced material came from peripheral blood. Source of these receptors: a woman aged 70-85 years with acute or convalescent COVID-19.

The CDR3 is CASSLRQGKAFF. The CDR3 nucleotides read TGTGCCAGCAGCCTTCGACAGGGGAAAGCTTTCTTT. The chain recombines TRBV13 with TRBJ1-1; 8 bases are a match to TRBD1. The CDR3 runs 12 residues. J lost 9 bases, V lost 5 bases, and 5 bases had no gene match. Germline assignment: CDR1 PRHDT and CDR2 FYEKMQ (reference sequence).

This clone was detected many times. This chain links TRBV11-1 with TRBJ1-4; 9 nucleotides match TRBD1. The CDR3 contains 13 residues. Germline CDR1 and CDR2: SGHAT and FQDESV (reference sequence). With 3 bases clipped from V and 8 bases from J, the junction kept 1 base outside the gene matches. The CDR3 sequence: CASSLGQGEKLFF. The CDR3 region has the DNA TGTGCCAGCAGCTTGGGACAGGGCGAAAAACTGTTTTTT.

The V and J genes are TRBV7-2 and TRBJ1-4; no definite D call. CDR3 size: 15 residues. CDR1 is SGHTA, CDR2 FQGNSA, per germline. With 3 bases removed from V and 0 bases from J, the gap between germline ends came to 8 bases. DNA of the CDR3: TGTGCCAGCAGCTTTGTGGCTGCAACTAATGAAAAACTGTTTTTT. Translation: CASSFVAATNEKLFF. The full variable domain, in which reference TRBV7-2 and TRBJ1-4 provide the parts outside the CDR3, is GAGVSQSPSNKVTEKGKDVELRCDPISGHTALYWYRQSLGQGLEFLIYFQGNSAPDKSGLPSDRFSAERTGGSVSTLTIQRTQQEDSAVYLCASSFVAATNEKLFFGSGTQLSVL.

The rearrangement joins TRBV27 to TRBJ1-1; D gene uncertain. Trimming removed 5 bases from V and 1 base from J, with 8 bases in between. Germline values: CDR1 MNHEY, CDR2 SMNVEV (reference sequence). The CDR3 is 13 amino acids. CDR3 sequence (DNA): TGTGCCAGCAGTCGGTGGAGGAACACTGAAGCTTTCTTT. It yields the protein CASSRWRNTEAFF.

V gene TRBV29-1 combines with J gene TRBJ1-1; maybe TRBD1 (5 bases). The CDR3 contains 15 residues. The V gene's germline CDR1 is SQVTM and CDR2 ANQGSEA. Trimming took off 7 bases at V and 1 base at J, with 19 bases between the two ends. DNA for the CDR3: TGCAGCGCGACGATGGGGCTTGCAGCGAACACTGAAGCTTTCTTT. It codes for CSATMGLAANTEAFF. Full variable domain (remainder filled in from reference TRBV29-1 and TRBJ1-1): SAVISQKPSRDICQRGTSLTIQCQVDSQVTMMFWYRQQPGQSLTLIATANQGSEATYESGFVIDKFPISRPNLTFSTLTVSNMSPEDSSIYLCSATMGLAANTEAFFGQGTRLTVV.

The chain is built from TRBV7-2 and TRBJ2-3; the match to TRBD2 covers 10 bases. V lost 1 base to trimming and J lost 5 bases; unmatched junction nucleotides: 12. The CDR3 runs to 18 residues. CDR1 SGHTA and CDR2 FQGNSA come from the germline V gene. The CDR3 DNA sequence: TGTGCCAGCAGCTTAGAGCGGGGGGGCCTAGTGATGATAGATACGCAGTATTTT. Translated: CASSLERGGLVMIDTQYF.

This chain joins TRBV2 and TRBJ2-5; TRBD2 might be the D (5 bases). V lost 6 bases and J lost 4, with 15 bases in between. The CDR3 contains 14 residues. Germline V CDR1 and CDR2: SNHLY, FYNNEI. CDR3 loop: CASSFERVRETQYF. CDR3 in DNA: TGTGCCAGCAGCTTCGAGAGGGTGCGAGAGACCCAGTACTTC.

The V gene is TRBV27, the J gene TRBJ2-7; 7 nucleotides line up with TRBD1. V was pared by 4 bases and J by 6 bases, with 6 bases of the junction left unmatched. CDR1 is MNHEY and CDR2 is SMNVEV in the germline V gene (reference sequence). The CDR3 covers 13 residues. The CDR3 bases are TGTGCCAGCAGTTCTCTCAGGGGGAGCGAGCAGTACTTC. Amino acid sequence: CASSSLRGSEQYF.

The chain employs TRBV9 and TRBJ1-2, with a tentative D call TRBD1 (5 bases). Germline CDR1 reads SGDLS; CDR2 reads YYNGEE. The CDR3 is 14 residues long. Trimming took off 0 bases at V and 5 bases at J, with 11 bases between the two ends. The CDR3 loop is CASSVDAGGYGYTF. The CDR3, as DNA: TGTGCCAGCAGCGTAGATGCCGGGGGTTATGGCTACACCTTC.

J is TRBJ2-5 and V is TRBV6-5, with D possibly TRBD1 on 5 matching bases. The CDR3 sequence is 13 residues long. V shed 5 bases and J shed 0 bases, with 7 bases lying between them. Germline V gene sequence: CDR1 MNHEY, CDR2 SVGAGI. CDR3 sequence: CASSNRYQETQYF. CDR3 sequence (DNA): TGTGCCAGCAGTAACAGGTACCAAGAGACCCAGTACTTC.

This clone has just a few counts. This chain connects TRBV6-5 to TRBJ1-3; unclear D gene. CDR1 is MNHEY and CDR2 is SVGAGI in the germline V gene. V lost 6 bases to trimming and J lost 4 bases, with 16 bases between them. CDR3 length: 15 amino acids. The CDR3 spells CASRSSHVGGNTIYF. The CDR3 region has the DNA TGTGCCAGCAGATCATCACACGTCGGGGGAAACACCATATATTTT.

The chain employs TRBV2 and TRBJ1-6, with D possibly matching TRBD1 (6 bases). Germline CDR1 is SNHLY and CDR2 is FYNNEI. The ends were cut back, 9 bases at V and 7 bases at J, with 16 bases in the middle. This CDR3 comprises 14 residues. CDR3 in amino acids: CARGLAGQNSPLHF. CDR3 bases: TGTGCCAGGGGGCTTGCTGGACAGAATTCACCCCTCCACTTT.

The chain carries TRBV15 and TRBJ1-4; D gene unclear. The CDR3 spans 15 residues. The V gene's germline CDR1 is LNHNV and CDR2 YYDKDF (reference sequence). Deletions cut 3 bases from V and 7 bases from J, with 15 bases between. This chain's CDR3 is CATSSSRGFGEKLFF. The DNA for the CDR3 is TGTGCCACCAGCAGCAGTAGAGGGTTTGGTGAAAAACTGTTTTTT.

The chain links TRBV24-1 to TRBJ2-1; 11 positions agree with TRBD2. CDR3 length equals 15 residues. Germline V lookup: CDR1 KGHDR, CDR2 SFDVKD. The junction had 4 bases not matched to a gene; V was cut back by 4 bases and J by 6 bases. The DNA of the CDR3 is TGTGCCACCAGTGACGGGACTAGCGGAAGCAATGAGCAGTTCTTC. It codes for CATSDGTSGSNEQFF.

Here the CDR3 reads CASSLGTSRETQYF. DNA of the CDR3: TGTGCCAGCAGCTTAGGAACTAGTAGGGAGACCCAGTACTTC. V is TRBV7-2 and J is TRBJ2-5, with a tentative D call TRBD2 (5 bases). The germline CDR1 and CDR2 sequences are SGHTA and FQGNSA. Deletions cut 1 base from V and 5 bases from J, with 11 bases between. The CDR3 runs 14 residues.

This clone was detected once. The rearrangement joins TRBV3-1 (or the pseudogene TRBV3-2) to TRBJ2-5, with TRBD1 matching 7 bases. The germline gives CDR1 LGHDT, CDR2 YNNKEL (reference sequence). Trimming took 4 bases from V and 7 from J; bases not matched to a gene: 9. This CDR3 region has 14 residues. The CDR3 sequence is CASSLGQPAGTQYF. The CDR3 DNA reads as TGTGCCAGCAGCCTGGGACAGCCAGCTGGGACCCAGTACTTC.

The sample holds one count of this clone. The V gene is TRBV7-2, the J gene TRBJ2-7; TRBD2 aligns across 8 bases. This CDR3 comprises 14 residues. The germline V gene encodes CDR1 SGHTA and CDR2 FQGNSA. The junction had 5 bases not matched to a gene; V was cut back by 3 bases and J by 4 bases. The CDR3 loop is CASSFTGGPYEQYF. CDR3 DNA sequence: TGTGCCAGCAGCTTTACGGGGGGGCCTTACGAGCAGTACTTC. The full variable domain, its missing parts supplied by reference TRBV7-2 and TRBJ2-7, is GAGVSQSPSNKVTEKGKDVELRCDPISGHTALYWYRQSLGQGLEFLIYFQGNSAPDKSGLPSDRFSAERTGGSVSTLTIQRTQQEDSAVYLCASSFTGGPYEQYFGPGTRLTVT.

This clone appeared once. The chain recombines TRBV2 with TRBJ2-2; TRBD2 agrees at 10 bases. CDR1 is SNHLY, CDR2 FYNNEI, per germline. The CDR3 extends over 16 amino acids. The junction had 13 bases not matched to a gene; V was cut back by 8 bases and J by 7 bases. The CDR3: CASASSGGRGNGELFF. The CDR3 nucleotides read TGTGCCAGCGCCTCTAGCGGGGGTAGAGGAAACGGGGAGCTGTTTTTT.

As DNA, the CDR3 is TGTGCCAGCAGCTTGGAGTTCAATCAGCCCCAGCATTTT. Translated, it gives CASSLEFNQPQHF. The chain employs TRBV7-2 and TRBJ1-5; D is unresolved. The CDR3 has 13 residues. Per the germline V gene, CDR1 is SGHTA and CDR2 is FQGNSA. The ends were cut back, 3 bases at V and 3 bases at J, with 6 bases in the middle.

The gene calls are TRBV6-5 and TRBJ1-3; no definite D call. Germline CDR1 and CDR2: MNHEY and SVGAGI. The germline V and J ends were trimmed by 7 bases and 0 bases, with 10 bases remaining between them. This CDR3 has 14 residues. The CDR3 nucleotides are TGTGCCAGCACCGGACTGAACTCTGGAAACACCATATATTTT. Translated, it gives CASTGLNSGNTIYF.

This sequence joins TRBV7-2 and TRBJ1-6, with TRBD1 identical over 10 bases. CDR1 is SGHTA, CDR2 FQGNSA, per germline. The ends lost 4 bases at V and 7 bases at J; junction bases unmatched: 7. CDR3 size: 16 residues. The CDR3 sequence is CASSSGTGVGNSPLHF. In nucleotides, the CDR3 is TGTGCCAGCAGCTCAGGGACAGGGGTGGGAAATTCACCCCTCCACTTT.

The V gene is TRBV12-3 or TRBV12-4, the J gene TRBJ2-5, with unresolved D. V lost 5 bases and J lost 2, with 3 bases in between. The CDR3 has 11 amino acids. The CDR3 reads CASSLQETQYF. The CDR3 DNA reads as TGTGCCAGCAGTCTTCAAGAGACCCAGTACTTC.

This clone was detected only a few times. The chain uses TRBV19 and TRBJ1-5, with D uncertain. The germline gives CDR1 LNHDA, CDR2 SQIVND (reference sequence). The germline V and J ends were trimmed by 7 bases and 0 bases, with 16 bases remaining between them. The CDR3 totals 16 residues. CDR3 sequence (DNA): TGTGCCAGTAACCTTGGAGGCCAAAATAGCAATCAGCCCCAGCATTTT. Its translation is CASNLGGQNSNQPQHF.

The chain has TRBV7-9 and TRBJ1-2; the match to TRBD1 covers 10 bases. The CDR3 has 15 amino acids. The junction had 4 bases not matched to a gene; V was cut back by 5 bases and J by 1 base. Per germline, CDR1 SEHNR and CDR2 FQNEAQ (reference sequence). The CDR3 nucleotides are TGTGCCAGCAGCCCAGGGACAGGGGTTAACTATGGCTACACCTTC. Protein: CASSPGTGVNYGYTF.